This T cell receptor beta chain was identified during a study of T cell responses to AZD1222 COVID-19 vaccine. Study as a whole: Second doses at about 4 or about 12 weeks were pooled.

This clone was seen only once. No antigen is known for it. Some clones are missing from TCRdb's copy, which holds only in-frame ones; the method was immunoSEQ multiplex PCR. The sample gives around 130,000 clones, 75% to 95% of which show up once; approximately 5.1% is in the top ten. The CDR3 has 14 amino acids. Looked up from germline, CDR1 is SGHRS and CDR2 is YFSETQ. V dropped 4 bases and J dropped 0 bases, with 11 bases sitting between them. Findings and caveats of the study: A rise in Spike-specific TCR breadth and depth followed two AZD1222 doses. Clonal diversity was possibly underestimated; the donors were predominantly white British and more often female.

The starting material was peripheral blood, obtained on day 0 of AZD1222 vaccination. The receptor's source is an adult in good health. The chain carries TRBV5-1 and TRBJ2-7; D might be TRBD2 (6 bases). The CDR3 nucleotides are TGCGCCAGCAGCGAGGGACTCCCCTCCTACGAGCAGTACTTC. Protein sequence: CASSEGLPSYEQYF.